This TCR beta chain was sequenced during a study of graft-versus-host responses after intestinal transplantation. Across the whole study: Recipients uniformly received anti-thymocyte globulin induction, followed by tacrolimus and steroids for three to four years.

The germline V gene encodes CDR1 SNHLY and CDR2 FYNNEI. This CDR3 is built from 14 residues. With 3 bases removed from V and 3 bases from J, the gap between germline ends came to 10 bases. As regards this clone: Antigen unknown.

Study observations and caveats: In patients with graft-donor T cell macrochimerism, allograft graft-versus-host to host-versus-graft clonal ratios were high. Declines in HvG clones occurring early post-transplant were associated with peak circulating GvH clone levels.

The table came from immunoSEQ multiplex PCR; TCRdb's copy has only in-frame clones and leaves some out. This sample has about 64,000 clones, with 90% found just once. V usage is TRBV2 and J usage is TRBJ2-3; D perhaps matches TRBD1 (5 bases). Sequenced material: unstimulated CD8+ T cells sorted from spleen or lymph node cells, taken before transplant. The receptor was derived from a human donor who was the organ donor for an intestinal transplant. This chain's CDR3 is CASSEGPWTDTQYF. The CDR3 nucleotides are TGTGCCAGCAGTGAGGGGCCTTGGACAGATACGCAGTATTTT. The variable domain in full, with the rest retrieved from reference TRBV2 and TRBJ2-3, is EPEVTQTPSHQVTQMGQEVILRCVPISNHLYFYWYRQILGQKVEFLVSFYNNEISEKSEIFDDQFSVERPDGSNFTLKIRSTKLEDSAMYFCASSEGPWTDTQYFGPGTRLTVL.